This T cell receptor (beta chain) was captured in a study of blood T cell repertoires in COVID-19. Study-wide context: Samples representing acute and convalescent COVID-19 were sourced from the United States, Italy and Spain. T cells, B-cell-depleted T cells, or PBMCs supplied cDNA or gDNA.

The authors' processing: From reference gene primer amplification, estimates of nucleated cell counts were derived. Using immunoSEQ multiplex PCR, the repertoire was profiled, and TCRdb retains in-frame clones only, with some absent. V and J calls plus clone size are reproduced from that table; the DNA served to infer D and trimming. The top ten hold around 0.84% of the sample, which has a few hundred thousand clones, around 89% seen once. The clonotype was recovered from a young man with acute or convalescent COVID-19. The sequenced sample was peripheral blood.

The chain's CDR3 is CASSFPQGNSYEQYF. The DNA for the CDR3 is TGTGCCAGCAGCTTCCCTCAGGGGAACTCCTACGAGCAGTACTTC. The chain has TRBV5-4 and TRBJ2-7; a weak D match, TRBD1 (6 bases). CDR3 length equals 15 residues. V was trimmed by 2 bases and J by 0 bases, leaving 12 bases between them. From germline, CDR1 is SGHNT and CDR2 YYREEE (reference sequence). The full variable domain, in which reference TRBV5-4 and TRBJ2-7 provide the parts outside the CDR3, is ETGVTQSPTHLIKTRGQQVTLRCSSQSGHNTVSWYQQALGQGPQFIFQYYREEENGRGNFPPRFSGLQFPNYSSELNVNALELDDSALYLCASSFPQGNSYEQYFGPGTRLTVT.